The count of the clone carrying this TCR beta chain is one. Antigen: not known. The repertoire was sequenced with immunoSEQ multiplex PCR; TCRdb's copy has only in-frame clones and lacks some. The data show more than 150,000 clones, less than 95% seen once. The source of the sample is a study of T cell responses to AZD1222 COVID-19 vaccine. Study-level results: The study identified only five or six AZD1222 recipients as seropositive at baseline. Sampling that yielded the repertoires occurred only after the peak T cell response.

Trimming cost V 5 bases and J 8 bases, with 8 bases left between them. The CDR3 consists of 11 residues. The material sequenced was peripheral blood, taken on day 0 of AZD1222 vaccination. The gene calls are TRBV12-3 or TRBV12-4 and TRBJ2-3; D is unresolved. The clonotype originates from an adult in good health. For the CDR3, the DNA is TGTGCCAGCAGTGCAGTGGCTACGCAGTATTTT. Protein product: CASSAVATQYF.